A selection of T cell receptor beta chains follows, all from one sample in a study of blood T cell repertoires in COVID-19. Here immunoSEQ multiplex PCR was the method, and the copy in TCRdb shows in-frame clones only, minus some. The sample holds approximately 150,000 clones, about four fifths seen once. The specimen sequenced was peripheral blood. The receptors derive from a woman aged 80 or over with acute or convalescent COVID-19. CDR3s include the opening cysteine and the closing phenylalanine or tryptophan. D genes are given only for firm matches. Clone size appears in some rows only: once, few, many, or a class for an expanded clone.

d_gene	v_gene	abundance	len	j_gene	CDR3nt	CDR3aa
TRBD1	TRBV30	.	13	TRBJ1-1	TGTGCCTGGAGTGTATGGGACAGGGGCGAAGCTTTCTTT	CAWSVWDRGEAFF
.	TRBV4-3	.	14	TRBJ2-2	TGCGCCAGCAGCCAAGATCCCGCGAGCGGGGAGCTGTTTTTT	CASSQDPASGELFF
TRBD1	TRBV28	.	14	TRBJ1-2	TGTGCCAGCAGTTTGTTGGGACAGCTTTATGGCTACACCTTC	CASSLLGQLYGYTF
TRBD1	TRBV28	.	15	TRBJ1-5	TGTGCCAGCAGGAAGGGACAGGGGTCTAATCAGCCCCAGCATTTT	CASRKGQGSNQPQHF
.	TRBV4-3	once	15	TRBJ2-2	TGCGCCAGCAGCCAATCAGGCTCGAACACCGGGGAGCTGTTTTTT	CASSQSGSNTGELFF
.	TRBV27	.	13	TRBJ2-1	TGTGCCAGCAGATTCCAGGTTAACAATGAGCAGTTCTTC	CASRFQVNNEQFF
.	TRBV7-2	.	15	TRBJ2-2	TGTGCCAGCAAGCTCGGGTCATCGAACACCGGGGAGCTGTTTTTT	CASKLGSSNTGELFF
.	TRBV30	.	13	TRBJ1-2	TGTGCCTGGAGTGTACACAGGGCTGATGGCTACACCTTC	CAWSVHRADGYTF
.	TRBV7-2	.	14	TRBJ1-1	TGTGCCAGCAGCTCCGGTGGGCGAGGGCTCGAAGCTTTCTTT	CASSSGGRGLEAFF
.	TRBV9	few	14	TRBJ1-3	TGTGCCAGCAGCGTAGCAGGGCCTGGAAACACCATATATTTT	CASSVAGPGNTIYF
.	TRBV4-1	.	14	TRBJ1-1	TGCGCCAGCAGCCAACATACGGGGTCCACTGAAGCTTTCTTT	CASSQHTGSTEAFF
.	TRBV6-2/TRBV6-3	.	15	TRBJ2-1	TGTGCCAGCAGTTACTACTCTCCTAGCAGCGTGGGGCAGTTCTTC	CASSYYSPSSVGQFF
TRBD2	TRBV28	.	13	TRBJ2-1	TGTGCCGGCCAACTAGCGGGGGGGCGTGAGCAGTTCTTC	CAGQLAGGREQFF
.	TRBV6-5	.	14	TRBJ2-7	TGTGCCAGCAGTCGCGGGACTCCCGGCTACGAGCAGTACTTC	CASSRGTPGYEQYF
TRBD2	TRBV6-6	once	17	TRBJ2-3	TGTGCCAGCAGTCGGGGGAGGACTAGCGGTACGACAGATACGCAGTATTTT	CASSRGRTSGTTDTQYF
TRBD2	TRBV16	.	15	TRBJ2-1	TGTGCCAGCAGCCCCTTGCGGGGGACCTACAATGAGCAGTTCTTC	CASSPLRGTYNEQFF
TRBD1	TRBV29-1	.	13	TRBJ1-1	TGCAGCGTAGCCTTAGGGGGCGACACTGAAGCTTTCTTT	CSVALGGDTEAFF
.	TRBV6-5	.	15	TRBJ1-1	TGTGCCAGCAGTTCGGGGGGAGGGAGGAACACTGAAGCTTTCTTT	CASSSGGGRNTEAFF
TRBD2	TRBV30	.	14	TRBJ2-1	TGTGCCTGGTCGACTAGCGTTTCCTACAATGAGCAGTTCTTC	CAWSTSVSYNEQFF
TRBD1	TRBV6-5	.	16	TRBJ2-1	TGTGCCAGCAGTTTGACAGGGGATAGCTCCTACAATGAGCAGTTCTTC	CASSLTGDSSYNEQFF
TRBD2	TRBV29-1	.	15	TRBJ2-1	TGCAGCGTTGTAGGTGGTCGACTAGCGGGACAGGAGCAGTTCTTC	CSVVGGRLAGQEQFF
.	TRBV2	.	14	TRBJ2-3	TGTGCCAGCAGTGTAACCCAGGGAGGAGATACGCAGTATTTT	CASSVTQGGDTQYF
.	TRBV19	.	16	TRBJ1-4	TGTGCCAGTAGTATAAGGGGCACAGGGTTGAGTGAAAAACTGTTTTTT	CASSIRGTGLSEKLFF
TRBD1	TRBV6-5	.	15	TRBJ1-1	TGTGCCAGCAGTTGGGGACAGACCATGAACACTGAAGCTTTCTTT	CASSWGQTMNTEAFF
.	TRBV9	few	15	TRBJ2-6	TGTGCCAGCAGCAAAACAGTACCCGGGGCCAACGTCCTGACTTTC	CASSKTVPGANVLTF
TRBD1	TRBV4-1	.	16	TRBJ2-1	TGCGCCAGCAGCCAGCCACCGGGACAGTCTTACAATGAGCAGTTCTTC	CASSQPPGQSYNEQFF
TRBD2	TRBV27	.	16	TRBJ2-1	TGTGCCAGCAGTCTTGGACTAGCGGGAGGGTACAATGAGCAGTTCTTC	CASSLGLAGGYNEQFF
TRBD2	TRBV7-9	.	13	TRBJ2-2	TGTGCCAGCCACCGCGGGAGCCCCGGGGAGCTGTTTTTT	CASHRGSPGELFF
.	TRBV15	.	14	TRBJ2-7	TGTGCCACCAGCACTACGAACAGGGCCGCCGAGCAGTACTTC	CATSTTNRAAEQYF
TRBD1	TRBV18	.	17	TRBJ2-7	TGTGCCAGCTCACCGGGACAGGGGTTCCGAGTTGCCTACGAGCAGTACTTC	CASSPGQGFRVAYEQYF
.	TRBV4-3	few	16	TRBJ1-3	TGCGCCAGCAGCCAAGAATTGCAGTTCTCTGGAAACACCATATATTTT	CASSQELQFSGNTIYF
TRBD1	TRBV6-5	.	14	TRBJ2-7	TGTGCCAGCAGTTACCGGACAGGTTCCTACGAGCAGTACTTC	CASSYRTGSYEQYF
.	TRBV5-1	once	15	TRBJ1-3	TGCGCCAGCAGCCTCACAGGCGACTCTGGAAACACCATATATTTT	CASSLTGDSGNTIYF
.	TRBV18	.	15	TRBJ1-5	TGTGCCAGCTCACCACTTGCAGGATTGAAACAGCCCCAGCATTTT	CASSPLAGLKQPQHF
.	TRBV6-2/TRBV6-3	once	13	TRBJ1-4	TGTGCCAGCAGTTTGGAGCCTAATGAAAAACTGTTTTTT	CASSLEPNEKLFF
.	TRBV19	.	15	TRBJ2-1	TGTGCCAGTAGTACTCAAGCGACAGCTTACAATGAGCAGTTCTTC	CASSTQATAYNEQFF
TRBD1	TRBV7-8	.	15	TRBJ1-1	TGTGCCAGCAGCTCTGGGACAGTAGCTAACACTGAAGCTTTCTTT	CASSSGTVANTEAFF
TRBD2	TRBV5-1	.	15	TRBJ2-3	TGCGCCAGCAGCTTGCCGGCGGGGGGCACAGATACGCAGTATTTT	CASSLPAGGTDTQYF
.	TRBV6-5	.	14	TRBJ2-1	TGTGCCAGCTATTCGGGGGTACAGGAGGGTGAGCAGTTCTTC	CASYSGVQEGEQFF
TRBD2	TRBV6-2/TRBV6-3	.	16	TRBJ2-7	TGTGCCAGCAGTTACCCGGGACTAGCGGGAGTTAACGAGCAGTACTTC	CASSYPGLAGVNEQYF
.	TRBV19	.	16	TRBJ1-2	TGTGCCAGTAGCCCGACCGGGGCAGGGGTACGGTATGGCTACACCTTC	CASSPTGAGVRYGYTF
TRBD2	TRBV30	.	13	TRBJ2-1	TGTGCCTGGAGCGGGAGGGAGTGGGGTGAGCAGTTCTTC	CAWSGREWGEQFF
.	TRBV6-5	once	13	TRBJ1-1	TGTGCCAGCAGCCTACAGGGTGGCACTGAAGCTTTCTTT	CASSLQGGTEAFF
.	TRBV19	.	17	TRBJ2-6	TGTGCCAGTAGTATTCTCGCAGGGAATACTGGGGCCAACGTCCTGACTTTC	CASSILAGNTGANVLTF